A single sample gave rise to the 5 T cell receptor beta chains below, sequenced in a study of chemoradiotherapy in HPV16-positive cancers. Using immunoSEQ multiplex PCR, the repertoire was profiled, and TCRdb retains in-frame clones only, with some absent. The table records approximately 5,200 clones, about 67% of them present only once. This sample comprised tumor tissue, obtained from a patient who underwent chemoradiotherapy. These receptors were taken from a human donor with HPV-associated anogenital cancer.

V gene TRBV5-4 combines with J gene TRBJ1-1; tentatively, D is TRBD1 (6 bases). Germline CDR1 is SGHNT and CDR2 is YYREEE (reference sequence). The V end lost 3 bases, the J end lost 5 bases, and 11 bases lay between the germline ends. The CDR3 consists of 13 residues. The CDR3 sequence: CASSSGQTTEAFF. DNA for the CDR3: TGTGCCAGCAGCTCTGGACAGACTACTGAAGCTTTCTTT. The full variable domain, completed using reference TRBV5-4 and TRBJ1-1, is ETGVTQSPTHLIKTRGQQVTLRCSSQSGHNTVSWYQQALGQGPQFIFQYYREEENGRGNFPPRFSGLQFPNYSSELNVNALELDDSALYLCASSSGQTTEAFFGQGTRLTVV.

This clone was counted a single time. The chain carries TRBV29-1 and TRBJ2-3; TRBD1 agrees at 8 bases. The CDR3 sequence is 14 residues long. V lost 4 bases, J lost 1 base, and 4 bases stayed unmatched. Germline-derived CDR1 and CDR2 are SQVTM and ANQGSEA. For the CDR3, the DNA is TGCAGCGTTGGGATGACAGGGGGCACAGATACGCAGTATTTT. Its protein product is CSVGMTGGTDTQYF.

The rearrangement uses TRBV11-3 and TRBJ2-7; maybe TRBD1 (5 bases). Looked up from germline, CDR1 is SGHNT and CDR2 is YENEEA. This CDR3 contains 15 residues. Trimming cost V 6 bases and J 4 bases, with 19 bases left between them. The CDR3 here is CASRSDSRDRYEQYF. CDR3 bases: TGTGCCAGCAGGTCCGACAGCCGAGACCGTTACGAGCAGTACTTC.

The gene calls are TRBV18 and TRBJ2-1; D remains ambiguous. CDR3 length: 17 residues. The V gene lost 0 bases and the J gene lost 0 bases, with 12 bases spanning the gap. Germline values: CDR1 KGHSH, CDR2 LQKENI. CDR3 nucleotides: TGTGCCAGCTCACCACCGGTGTCCCGTAGCTCCTACAATGAGCAGTTCTTC. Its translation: CASSPPVSRSSYNEQFF.

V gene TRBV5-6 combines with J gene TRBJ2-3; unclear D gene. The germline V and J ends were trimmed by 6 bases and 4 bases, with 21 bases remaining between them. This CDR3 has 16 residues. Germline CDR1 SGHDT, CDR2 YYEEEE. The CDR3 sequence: CASTRKSGLAADTQYF. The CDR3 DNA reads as TGTGCCAGCACCCGGAAGTCGGGCTTGGCCGCAGATACGCAGTATTTT. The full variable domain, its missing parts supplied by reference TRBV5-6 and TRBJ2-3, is DAGVTQSPTHLIKTRGQQVTLRCSPKSGHDTVSWYQQALGQGPQFIFQYYEEEERQRGNFPDRFSGHQFPNYSSELNVNALLLGDSALYLCASTRKSGLAADTQYFGPGTRLTVL.